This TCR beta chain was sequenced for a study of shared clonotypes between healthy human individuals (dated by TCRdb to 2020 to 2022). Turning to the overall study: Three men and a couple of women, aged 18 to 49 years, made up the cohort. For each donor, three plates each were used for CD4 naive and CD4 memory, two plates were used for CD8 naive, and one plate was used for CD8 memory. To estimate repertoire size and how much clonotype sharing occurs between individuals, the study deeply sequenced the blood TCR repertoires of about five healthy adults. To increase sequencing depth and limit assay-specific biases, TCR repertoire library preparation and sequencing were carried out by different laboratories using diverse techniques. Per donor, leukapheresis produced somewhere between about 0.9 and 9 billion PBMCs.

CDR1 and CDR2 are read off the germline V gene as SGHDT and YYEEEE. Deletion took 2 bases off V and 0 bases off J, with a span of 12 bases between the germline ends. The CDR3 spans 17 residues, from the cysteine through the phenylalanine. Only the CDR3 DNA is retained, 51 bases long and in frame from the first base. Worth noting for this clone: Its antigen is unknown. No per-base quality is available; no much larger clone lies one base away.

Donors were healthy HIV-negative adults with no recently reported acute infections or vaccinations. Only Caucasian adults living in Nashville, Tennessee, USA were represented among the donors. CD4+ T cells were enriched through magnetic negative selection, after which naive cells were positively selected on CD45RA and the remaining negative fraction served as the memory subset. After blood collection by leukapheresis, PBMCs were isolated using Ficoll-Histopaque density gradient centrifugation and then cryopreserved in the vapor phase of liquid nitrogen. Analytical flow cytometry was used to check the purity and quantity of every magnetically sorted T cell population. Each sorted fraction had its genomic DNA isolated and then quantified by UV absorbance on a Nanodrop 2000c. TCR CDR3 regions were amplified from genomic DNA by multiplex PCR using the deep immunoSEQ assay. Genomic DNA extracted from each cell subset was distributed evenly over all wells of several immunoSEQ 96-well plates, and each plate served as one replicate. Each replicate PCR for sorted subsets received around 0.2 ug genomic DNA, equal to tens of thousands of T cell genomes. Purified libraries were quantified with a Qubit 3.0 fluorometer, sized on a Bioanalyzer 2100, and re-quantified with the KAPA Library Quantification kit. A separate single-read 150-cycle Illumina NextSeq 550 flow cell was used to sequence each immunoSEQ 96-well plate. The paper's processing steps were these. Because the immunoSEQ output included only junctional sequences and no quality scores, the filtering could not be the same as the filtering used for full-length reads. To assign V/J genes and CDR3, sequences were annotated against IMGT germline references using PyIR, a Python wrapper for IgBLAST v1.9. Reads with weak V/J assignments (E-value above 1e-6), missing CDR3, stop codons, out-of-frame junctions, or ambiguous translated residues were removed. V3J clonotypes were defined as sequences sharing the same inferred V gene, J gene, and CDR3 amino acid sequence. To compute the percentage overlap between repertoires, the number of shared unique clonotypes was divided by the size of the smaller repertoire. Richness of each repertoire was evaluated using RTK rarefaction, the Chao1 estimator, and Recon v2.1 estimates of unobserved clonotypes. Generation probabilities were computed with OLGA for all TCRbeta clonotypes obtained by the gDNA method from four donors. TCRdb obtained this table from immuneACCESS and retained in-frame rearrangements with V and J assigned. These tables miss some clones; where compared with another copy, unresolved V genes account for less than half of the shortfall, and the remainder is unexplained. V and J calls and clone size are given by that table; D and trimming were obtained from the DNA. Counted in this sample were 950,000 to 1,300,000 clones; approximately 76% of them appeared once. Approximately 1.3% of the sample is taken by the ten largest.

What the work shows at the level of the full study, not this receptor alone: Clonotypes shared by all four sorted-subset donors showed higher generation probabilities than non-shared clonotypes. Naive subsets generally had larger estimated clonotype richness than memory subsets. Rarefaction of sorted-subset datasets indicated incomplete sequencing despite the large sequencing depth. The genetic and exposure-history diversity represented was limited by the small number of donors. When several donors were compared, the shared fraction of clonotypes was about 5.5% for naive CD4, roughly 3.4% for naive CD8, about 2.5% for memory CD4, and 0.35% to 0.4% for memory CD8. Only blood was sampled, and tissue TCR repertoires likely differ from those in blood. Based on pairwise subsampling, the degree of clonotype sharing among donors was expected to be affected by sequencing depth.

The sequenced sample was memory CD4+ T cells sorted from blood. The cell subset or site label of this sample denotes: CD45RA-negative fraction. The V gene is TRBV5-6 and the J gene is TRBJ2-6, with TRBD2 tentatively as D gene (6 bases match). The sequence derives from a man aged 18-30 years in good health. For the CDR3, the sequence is CASSFEWGVSGANVLTF. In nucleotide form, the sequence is TGTGCCAGCAGCTTCGAATGGGGGGTCTCTGGGGCCAACGTCCTGACTTTC.